The 21 T cell receptor beta chains below all came from one sample that was sequenced in a study of cytomegalovirus exposure and HLA in healthy donors. Vbeta (60) and Jbeta (13) primers were used in the PCR. Sequencing used immunoSEQ multiplex PCR; TCRdb keeps in-frame clones, though not all of them. The sample includes some 120,000 clones, 60% to 85% of them seen just once. Sample: PBMCs. The receptors derive from a man between 25 and 39 years old in good health and CMV-seronegative.

The chain is built from TRBV7-3 and TRBJ1-1; no clear D gene. The CDR3 length is 15 residues. The V and J ends lost 1 base and 1 base respectively, with 10 bases between them. Germline V gives CDR1 SGHTA, CDR2 FQGTGA. DNA of the CDR3: TGTGCCAGCAGCTTAATGGGAGGGCCGAACACTGAAGCTTTCTTT. Translation gives CASSLMGGPNTEAFF.

This rearrangement joins TRBV19 to TRBJ1-2; 7 bases align to TRBD1. The CDR3 has 14 amino acids. Trimming took 0 bases from V and 5 from J; bases not matched to a gene: 3. Germline CDR1 reads LNHDA; CDR2 reads SQIVND (reference sequence). For the CDR3, the DNA is TGTGCCAGTAGTATAGATATACAGGGGTATGGCTACACCTTC. Translated, it gives CASSIDIQGYGYTF.

In DNA, the CDR3 is TGCACCAGCAGCCAAGATCTATCCGGAAACACCATATATTTT. Translated: CTSSQDLSGNTIYF. This chain joins TRBV1 and TRBJ1-3. TRBV1 is a pseudogene segment. The length of the CDR3 is 14 residues.

The gene calls are TRBV29-1 and TRBJ1-1; 11 positions match TRBD1. The CDR3 is 14 amino acids. V lost 7 bases to trimming and J lost 1 base; unmatched junction nucleotides: 5. From germline, CDR1 is SQVTM and CDR2 ANQGSEA. The CDR3 sequence is CSGGQGVGNTEAFF. CDR3 in DNA: TGCAGCGGGGGACAGGGGGTCGGGAACACTGAAGCTTTCTTT.

V and J are TRBV19 and TRBJ2-3, with D possibly being TRBD1 (5 bases). The CDR3 loop spans 16 amino acids. V was shortened by 1 base and J by 4 bases, with 15 bases between the two germline ends. From germline, CDR1 is LNHDA and CDR2 SQIVND (reference sequence). The CDR3 DNA sequence: TGTGCCAGTAGTATAGGGACGTTCCCAGGGCCAGATACGCAGTATTTT. Translated: CASSIGTFPGPDTQYF.

The genes are TRBV29-1 and TRBJ2-2; perhaps TRBD1 as D (5 bases). This CDR3 has 12 residues. Looked up from germline, CDR1 is SQVTM and CDR2 is ANQGSEA. V lost 7 bases to trimming and J lost 5 bases, with 11 bases between them. The CDR3 DNA reads TGCAGCGCCAGGGTCGGAACCGGGGAGCTGTTTTTT. Protein sequence: CSARVGTGELFF.

This clone was seen a few times. The rearrangement joins TRBV30 to TRBJ2-5, with a possible D match to TRBD1 (6 bases). The CDR3 runs 14 residues. CDR1 is GTSNPN and CDR2 is SVGIG in the germline V gene (reference sequence). V lost 4 bases to trimming and J lost 1 base, with 13 bases between them. This CDR3 is CAWIRTGFQETQYF. CDR3 DNA: TGTGCCTGGATTAGAACAGGGTTCCAAGAGACCCAGTACTTC.

This sequence joins TRBV28 and TRBJ1-6; the D is unclear. The germline gives CDR1 MDHEN, CDR2 SYDVKM. The germline V and J ends were trimmed by 6 bases and 7 bases, with 16 bases remaining between them. This CDR3 spans 15 amino acids. CDR3 protein: CASREDTVRNSPLHF. The CDR3 nucleotides are TGTGCCAGCAGGGAGGATACAGTTAGGAATTCACCCCTCCACTTT.

As to this clone: One end of the junction varies from germline; a read error may be responsible. The chain recombines TRBV5-6 with TRBJ2-5, with D maybe TRBD2 (5 bases). CDR3 length equals 13 residues. The germline gives CDR1 SGHDT, CDR2 YYEEEE. CDR3 sequence (DNA): TGTGCCAGCAGCTTAACCACCGGGGAGATCCAGTACTTC. As protein: CASSLTTGEIQYF.

The chain is built from TRBV6-5 and TRBJ2-5, with D tentatively TRBD2 (7 bases). Germline-derived CDR1 and CDR2 are MNHEY and SVGAGI. The V and J ends lost 8 bases and 4 bases respectively, with 20 bases between them. CDR3 length: 15 amino acids. The CDR3 DNA sequence: TGTGCCAGCGCGATTGGGGGGGGCGAGGGAGAGACCCAGTACTTC. Translating gives CASAIGGGEGETQYF.

The rearrangement joins TRBV19 to TRBJ2-7; D is unclear. Germline values: CDR1 LNHDA, CDR2 SQIVND (reference sequence). The germline V and J ends were trimmed by 0 bases and 1 base, with 7 bases remaining between them. This CDR3 contains 14 residues. The CDR3 bases are TGTGCCAGTAGTATAGAAAGTACATCCTACGAGCAGTACTTC. This sequence encodes CASSIESTSYEQYF.

V and J are TRBV30 and TRBJ1-1, with a weak D call TRBD1 (6 bases). The CDR3 extends over 11 amino acids. Looked up from germline, CDR1 is GTSNPN and CDR2 is SVGIG (reference sequence). CDR3 loop: CVGQRNTEAFF. The CDR3 bases are TGTGTCGGACAGAGGAACACTGAAGCTTTCTTT.

J is TRBJ2-1 and V is TRBV4-2; 9 bases are a match to TRBD1. Germline V gene lookup returns CDR1 LGHNA and CDR2 YNFKEQ. The CDR3 contains 17 residues. The ends lost 4 bases at V and 9 bases at J; junction bases unmatched: 16. CDR3 protein: CASSPIRGQGTRSEQFF. DNA of the CDR3: TGTGCCAGCAGCCCCATTCGGGGACAGGGTACTCGAAGTGAGCAGTTCTTC.

The chain carries TRBV27 and TRBJ1-1, with TRBD1 matching 9 bases. The CDR3 runs to 17 residues. Germline CDR1 MNHEY, CDR2 SMNVEV (reference sequence). V lost 4 bases to trimming and J lost 6 bases; unmatched junction nucleotides: 15. The CDR3 DNA sequence: TGTGCCAGCAGTTGGGGGTGGGGGACAGGGTTGAGGTCTGAAGCTTTCTTT. It yields the protein CASSWGWGTGLRSEAFF.

V and J are TRBV7-8 and TRBJ1-5; 8 nucleotides agree with TRBD1. Germline V gene data show CDR1 as SGHVS and CDR2 as FQNEAQ. The CDR3 consists of 18 residues. J lost 6 bases, V lost 7 bases, and 20 bases had no gene match. The CDR3 loop is CASTEGRGRSGGGQPQHF. The CDR3 DNA is TGTGCCAGCACTGAGGGCAGGGGGCGAAGTGGGGGGGGTCAGCCCCAGCATTTT.

As DNA, the CDR3 is TGTGCCATCAGTACGGGACAGGGGGGATCAAATCAGCCCCAGCATTTT. Translation gives CAISTGQGGSNQPQHF. V and J are TRBV10-3 and TRBJ1-5; TRBD1 matches 11 bases. CDR3 length: 16 amino acids. V trimming: 5 bases; J trimming: 4 bases; junction bases outside the gene matches: 7. CDR1 is ENHRY, CDR2 SYGVKD, per germline.

The chain recombines TRBV28 with TRBJ2-7, with 8 bases lining up with TRBD1. The V and J ends lost 2 bases and 7 bases, in that order; junction bases with no gene match: 7. The CDR3 is made up of 14 amino acids. Germline V gene data show CDR1 as MDHEN and CDR2 as SYDVKM. DNA for the CDR3: TGTGCCAGCAGTTTACTCCAGGGGGCTAATGAGCAGTACTTC. It translates to CASSLLQGANEQYF.

This clone appeared once. V and J are TRBV5-6 and TRBJ1-5; D is unclear. Germline CDR1 and CDR2: SGHDT and YYEEEE. V was shortened by 1 base and J by 5 bases, with 10 bases between the two germline ends. This CDR3 is 14 amino acids long. This chain's CDR3 is CASSLRRFDQPQHF. For the CDR3, the DNA is TGTGCCAGCAGCTTGAGGAGGTTCGATCAGCCCCAGCATTTT.

This chain joins TRBV6-6 and TRBJ1-2, with 8 bases that match TRBD1. V was clipped by 2 bases and J by 8 bases; unmatched bases: 7. Germline values: CDR1 MNHNY, CDR2 SVGAGI (reference sequence). This CDR3 region has 14 residues. This CDR3 reads CASSYQGQGGGYTF. CDR3 sequence (DNA): TGTGCCAGCAGTTACCAAGGACAGGGCGGCGGCTACACCTTC.

The chain is built from TRBV18 and TRBJ2-7, with TRBD1 matching over 9 bases. This CDR3 has 16 amino acids. V was clipped by 0 bases and J by 7 bases; unmatched bases: 10. Germline CDR1 is KGHSH and CDR2 is LQKENI. In nucleotides, the CDR3 is TGTGCCAGCTCACCACCGGACAGGGGAGGCCCAAGGGAGCAGTACTTC. Residues: CASSPPDRGGPREQYF.

The chain joins TRBV10-1 to TRBJ1-3; D gene unclear. Germline CDR1 reads WNHNN; CDR2 reads SYGVQD (reference sequence). V lost 2 bases and J 0 bases, leaving 8 bases between the germline ends. The CDR3 is 15 residues long. CDR3 sequence (DNA): TGCGCCAGCAGTGAGGGAGGCTCCTCTGGAAACACCATATATTTT. Its protein is CASSEGGSSGNTIYF.